A selection of T cell receptor beta chains follows, all from one sample in a study of CD8+CD57+ T cells in acquired aplastic anemia. TCRdb recomputed calls from the reads with MiXCR, one row per CDR3 protein. The sample has 170,000 or so distinct CDR3 sequences; roughly 63% are singletons. Sequencing used sorted CD4+, CD8+, or CD8+CD57+ T cells (not recorded which) from PBMCs. The receptors here all came from a human donor with aplastic anemia. The CDR3 runs from the conserved cysteine through the conserved F or W. Fields, in order: V gene, J gene, clone size, D gene, CDR3 DNA, CDR3 protein. A D gene is named only where the DNA matches it firmly. Some rows mark clone size as missing; the rest say once, few, many or name a class of expanded clone.

v_gene: TRBV4-1; j_gene: TRBJ2-1; abundance: -; d_gene: -; CDR3nt: TGCGCCAGCAGCCAAGATCAGGGAGGTGAGCAGTTCTTC; CDR3aa: CASSQDQGGEQFF
v_gene: TRBV4-1; j_gene: TRBJ2-1; abundance: many; d_gene: -; CDR3nt: TGCGCCAGCAGCCAAGAGATGGGACTCAACAATGAGCAGTTCTTC; CDR3aa: CASSQEMGLNNEQFF
v_gene: TRBV10-2; j_gene: TRBJ1-2; abundance: -; d_gene: TRBD1; CDR3nt: TGCGCCAGCAGGGGGACAGTGGACCCAAACTATGGCTACACCTTC; CDR3aa: CASRGTVDPNYGYTF
v_gene: TRBV6-1; j_gene: TRBJ1-5; abundance: many; d_gene: -; CDR3nt: TGTGCCAGCAGTGAAACGCGGCAGGGGACCCACAATCAGCCCCAGCATTTT; CDR3aa: CASSETRQGTHNQPQHF
v_gene: TRBV12-3/TRBV12-4; j_gene: TRBJ2-5; abundance: few; d_gene: -; CDR3nt: TGTGCCAGCAGCTCGGGGGAGACCCAGTACTTC; CDR3aa: CASSSGETQYF
v_gene: TRBV5-1; j_gene: TRBJ2-5; abundance: -; d_gene: TRBD1; CDR3nt: TGCGCCAGCAGCTCACAGGGGATAGAAGAGACCCAGTACTTC; CDR3aa: CASSSQGIEETQYF
v_gene: TRBV11-2; j_gene: TRBJ2-7; abundance: -; d_gene: -; CDR3nt: TGTGCCAGCACCGGCGGGGAAGGGCCGTACGAGCAGTACTTC; CDR3aa: CASTGGEGPYEQYF
v_gene: TRBV3-1; j_gene: TRBJ2-7; abundance: many; d_gene: -; CDR3nt: TGTGCCAGCAGCCCCCGACAAGGACACTACGAGCAGTACTTC; CDR3aa: CASSPRQGHYEQYF
v_gene: TRBV10-2; j_gene: TRBJ2-2; abundance: many; d_gene: -; CDR3nt: TGCGCCAGCAGCGAAACTAGGAACACCGGGGAGCTGTTTTTT; CDR3aa: CASSETRNTGELFF
v_gene: TRBV6-1; j_gene: TRBJ2-2; abundance: many; d_gene: TRBD2; CDR3nt: TGTGCCAGCAGCGGACTAGCGGGGGAGTCCGGGGAGCTGTTTTTT; CDR3aa: CASSGLAGESGELFF